This is a list of T cell receptor beta chains from one sample in a study of CD8+ T cells in alopecia areata. Clones were read by immunoSEQ multiplex PCR, and TCRdb kept only the in-frame ones, dropping some. Of some 210,000 clones listed, about three fifths were seen once; the top ten hold 0.45%. Sample: CD4+ T cells sorted from blood, taken at week 0. Receptors were obtained from a human donor with alopecia areata. Both conserved end residues are part of each CDR3. A D gene is named only where the DNA matches it firmly. A row's size may be missing; if present it is once, few, many or a size class.

clone size,D gene,J gene,V gene,CDR3 protein,CDR3 DNA
few,NA,TRBJ1-4,TRBV7-9,CASSLGRSFEKLFF,TGTGCCAGCAGCTTAGGGCGGAGCTTTGAAAAACTGTTTTTT
once,TRBD2,TRBJ2-7,TRBV6-1,CASALAGASYEQYF,TGTGCCAGCGCGTTAGCGGGGGCCTCCTACGAGCAGTACTTC
NA,TRBD1,TRBJ1-6,TRBV23-1,CASSPQTGERAPLHF,TGCGCCAGCAGTCCACAGACAGGGGAGAGGGCACCCCTCCACTTT
NA,NA,TRBJ1-5,TRBV6-1,CASSEGWGSNQPQHF,TGTGCCAGCAGTGAAGGATGGGGGAGCAATCAGCCCCAGCATTTT
NA,TRBD1,TRBJ2-7,TRBV11-2,CASSSIRGTETYEQYF,TGTGCCAGCAGTTCAATCCGAGGGACAGAAACCTACGAGCAGTACTTC
few,NA,TRBJ2-3,TRBV19,CASDGTGSRPLSTDTQYF,TGTGCCAGCGATGGAACAGGGTCTCGCCCTCTTAGCACAGATACGCAGTATTTT
few,NA,TRBJ1-2,TRBV9,CASSAQSTGYTF,TGTGCCAGCAGCGCCCAGAGTACTGGCTACACCTTC
few,TRBD1,TRBJ1-1,TRBV29-1,CSGGQVNTEAFF,TGCAGCGGGGGACAGGTGAACACTGAAGCTTTCTTT
NA,NA,TRBJ1-1,TRBV6-5,CASSYSRTFF,TGTGCCAGCAGTTACTCTCGGACTTTCTTT
NA,TRBD1,TRBJ1-2,TRBV4-1,CASSRMGQGSDYGYTF,TGCGCCAGCAGCCGGATGGGACAGGGAAGTGACTATGGCTACACCTTC
NA,TRBD2,TRBJ2-3,TRBV7-9,CASSTGTSGTDTQYF,TGTGCCAGCAGCACCGGGACTAGCGGCACAGATACGCAGTATTTT
few,TRBD1,TRBJ1-2,TRBV7-2,CASSPPNRGNGYTF,TGTGCCAGCAGCCCACCGAACAGGGGAAATGGCTACACCTTC
few,TRBD2,TRBJ2-1,TRBV5-6,CASSLVSGSRFF,TGTGCCAGCAGCTTGGTTAGCGGGAGTAGGTTCTTC
once,NA,TRBJ1-1,TRBV7-9,CACNLLQWAEAFF,TGTGCCTGCAACCTGCTTCAATGGGCTGAAGCTTTCTTT
NA,NA,TRBJ2-2,TRBV4-1,CASSRQSDTGELFF,TGCGCCAGCAGCCGGCAGTCGGACACCGGGGAGCTGTTTTTT
NA,NA,TRBJ2-3,TRBV30,CAWLTTDTQYF,TGTGCCTGGCTGACAACAGATACGCAGTATTTT
NA,NA,TRBJ1-6,TRBV30,CAWSEALSSYNSPLHF,TGTGCCTGGAGTGAAGCCTTGAGCTCCTATAATTCACCCCTCCACTTT
NA,NA,TRBJ2-5,TRBV21-1,CASSKLAGGEETQYF,TGTGCCAGCAGCAAGCTAGCGGGAGGTGAAGAGACCCAGTACTTC
NA,NA,TRBJ2-6,TRBV5-4,CASSLAGANVLTF,TGTGCCAGCAGCTTAGCCGGGGCCAACGTCCTGACTTTC
NA,NA,TRBJ1-1,TRBV9,CASSYGDEAFF,TGTGCCAGCAGCTATGGAGATGAAGCTTTCTTT
NA,NA,TRBJ2-5,TRBV20-1,CSAQRRETQYF,TGCAGTGCTCAGCGGCGGGAGACCCAGTACTTC
NA,NA,TRBJ2-7,TRBV19,CASSIVEGTSYEQYF,TGTGCCAGTAGTATAGTGGAAGGCACCTCCTACGAGCAGTACTTC
NA,TRBD1,TRBJ2-7,TRBV9,CASSRTGPGIEQYF,TGTGCCAGCAGCAGGACAGGTCCCGGGATCGAGCAGTACTTC
few,TRBD1,TRBJ2-7,TRBV29-1,CSVDAAGGYEQYF,TGCAGCGTTGACGCGGCAGGGGGCTACGAGCAGTACTTC
once,NA,TRBJ1-2,TRBV15,CATSRDLQGNYGYTF,TGTGCCACCAGCAGAGATCTTCAGGGGAACTATGGCTACACCTTC
few,NA,TRBJ2-7,TRBV5-4,CASSFGRGEQYF,TGTGCCAGCAGCTTTGGCAGAGGCGAGCAGTACTTC
NA,NA,TRBJ1-2,TRBV4-1,CASTQIASTNYGYTF,TGCGCCAGCACCCAGATTGCCAGCACGAACTATGGCTACACCTTC
NA,TRBD1,TRBJ2-1,TRBV29-1,CSVDREPYNEQFF,TGCAGCGTGGACAGGGAGCCTTACAATGAGCAGTTCTTC
once,TRBD2,TRBJ2-2,TRBV18,CASSPSGRRSTGELFF,TGTGCCAGCTCGCCGAGCGGGAGACGTAGCACCGGGGAGCTGTTTTTT
NA,NA,TRBJ1-2,TRBV7-9,CASSLTEGRSYGYTF,TGTGCCAGCAGCTTAACGGAGGGGAGAAGCTATGGCTACACCTTC
many,TRBD2,TRBJ2-1,TRBV2,CASRGTRNYEQFF,TGTGCCAGCAGGGGGACTAGGAACTATGAGCAGTTCTTC
few,TRBD1,TRBJ2-1,TRBV10-3,CAIRAGTGTYNEQFF,TGTGCCATCAGGGCCGGGACAGGGACCTACAATGAGCAGTTCTTC
NA,NA,TRBJ1-1,TRBV6-5,CASTLDQFTEAFF,TGTGCCAGCACCCTGGACCAGTTCACTGAAGCTTTCTTT
NA,TRBD2,TRBJ2-7,TRBV4-1,CASSQDAAGGAYEQYF,TGCGCCAGCAGCCAAGATGCTGCGGGAGGAGCCTACGAGCAGTACTTC
NA,NA,TRBJ1-1,TRBV7-9,CASSPDNLNTEAFF,TGTGCCAGCAGCCCGGACAATTTGAACACTGAAGCTTTCTTT